The rows below give T cell receptor beta chains drawn from one sample of a study of blood T cells in healthy people across ages. TCRdb used MiXCR to reprocess the 5' RACE reads, holding one entry per CDR3 protein. The sample lists 1 million to 1.2 million distinct CDR3 sequences, about two fifths occurring once. Sequencing was done on a sample of blood. The receptors were gathered from a man younger than 30 in good health. The CDR3 runs from the conserved cysteine through the conserved F or W. D genes are given only for firm matches. Clone size is shown for a subset of rows, as once, few, many or a class of expanded clone.

CDR3 DNA: TGTGCCAGCAGGCCCCCCGGGCACAATGAGCAGTTCTTC
CDR3 protein: CASRPPGHNEQFF
clone size: -
J gene: TRBJ2-1
D gene: -
V gene: TRBV28

CDR3 DNA: TGTGCCAGCAGCTCGACGGGACTAGCTTACAATGAGCAGTTCTTC
CDR3 protein: CASSSTGLAYNEQFF
clone size: -
J gene: TRBJ2-1
D gene: TRBD2
V gene: TRBV7-2

CDR3 DNA: TGTGCCATCAGTGCATCGGAGGGGCCCCGGGGCATTCAGTACTTC
CDR3 protein: CAISASEGPRGIQYF
clone size: -
J gene: TRBJ2-4
D gene: -
V gene: TRBV10-3

CDR3 DNA: TGTGCCAGCAGCTTTGAGTCCGGGCTAACAGATACGCAGTATTTT
CDR3 protein: CASSFESGLTDTQYF
clone size: -
J gene: TRBJ2-3
D gene: -
V gene: TRBV7-2

CDR3 DNA: TGCAGTGCTAGACCGTTAGCGGGGGGGATAACGTATTTT
CDR3 protein: CSARPLAGGITYF
clone size: -
J gene: TRBJ2-3
D gene: TRBD2
V gene: TRBV20-1

CDR3 DNA: TGTGCCAGCAGTTTAAGGGCTGGCTACACCTTC
CDR3 protein: CASSLRAGYTF
clone size: few
J gene: TRBJ1-2
D gene: -
V gene: TRBV12-3/TRBV12-4

CDR3 DNA: TGTGCCAGCAGCTCCCCCTTAGGGGTTACGGATCAGCCCCAGCATTTT
CDR3 protein: CASSSPLGVTDQPQHF
clone size: -
J gene: TRBJ1-5
D gene: -
V gene: TRBV11-2

CDR3 DNA: TGTGTCAGCAGTTTATCGGACGGCGGACCGGACACTGAAGCTTTCTTT
CDR3 protein: CVSSLSDGGPDTEAFF
clone size: -
J gene: TRBJ1-1
D gene: -
V gene: TRBV27

CDR3 DNA: TGTGCCAGCAGAACCGGGACAGTGCAGTTCTTC
CDR3 protein: CASRTGTVQFF
clone size: -
J gene: TRBJ2-1
D gene: TRBD1
V gene: TRBV6-5

CDR3 DNA: TGTGCCAGCAGCTCATCATTTGGGGGAGCTTTCTTT
CDR3 protein: CASSSSFGGAFF
clone size: few
J gene: TRBJ1-1
D gene: -
V gene: TRBV7-2

CDR3 DNA: TGTGCCAGCAGTGGATCGGGGCCAGGGGAAAAACTGTTTTTT
CDR3 protein: CASSGSGPGEKLFF
clone size: -
J gene: TRBJ1-4
D gene: -
V gene: TRBV7-9

CDR3 DNA: TGCAGTGCTAGATATACAGAGGATCAGCCCCAGCATTTT
CDR3 protein: CSARYTEDQPQHF
clone size: -
J gene: TRBJ1-5
D gene: -
V gene: TRBV20-1

CDR3 DNA: TGTGCCAGCAGTTACGCGCAGACCGGCTACACCTTC
CDR3 protein: CASSYAQTGYTF
clone size: -
J gene: TRBJ1-2
D gene: -
V gene: TRBV6-2/TRBV6-3

CDR3 DNA: TGTGCCAGCAGCGTAGACGATATGGGATCTATCTATGGCTACACCTTC
CDR3 protein: CASSVDDMGSIYGYTF
clone size: -
J gene: TRBJ1-2
D gene: -
V gene: TRBV9

CDR3 DNA: TGTGCCAGCAGCCAACGGACAGGGCCTGACTCCTACAATGAGCAGTTCTTC
CDR3 protein: CASSQRTGPDSYNEQFF
clone size: few
J gene: TRBJ2-1
D gene: TRBD1
V gene: TRBV3-1

CDR3 DNA: TGTGCCAGCAGTACCTGGACAGGGGGCAGCGATGAGCAGTACTTC
CDR3 protein: CASSTWTGGSDEQYF
clone size: -
J gene: TRBJ2-4
D gene: TRBD1
V gene: TRBV6-6

CDR3 DNA: TGTGCCAGCAGTTACGACGGGAATAAGGATTCACCCCCCCACTTT
CDR3 protein: CASSYDGNKDSPPHF
clone size: -
J gene: TRBJ1-6
D gene: -
V gene: TRBV6-6

CDR3 DNA: TGTGCCAGCAGCTTAGTTTTCCAAGGGGAGCAGCCCCAGCATTTT
CDR3 protein: CASSLVFQGEQPQHF
clone size: -
J gene: TRBJ1-5
D gene: -
V gene: TRBV7-9

CDR3 DNA: TGTGCCAGCAGTTTGAGGAGGGGGCTGTACTATGGCTACACCTTC
CDR3 protein: CASSLRRGLYYGYTF
clone size: -
J gene: TRBJ1-2
D gene: TRBD1
V gene: TRBV27

CDR3 DNA: TGCAGTGCCTCTAGAGGTTTTGACACTGAAGCTTTCTTT
CDR3 protein: CSASRGFDTEAFF
clone size: few
J gene: TRBJ1-1
D gene: -
V gene: TRBV20-1

CDR3 DNA: TGCGCCAGCAGCCTCATAGTGACGGGGGAGACCCAGTACTTC
CDR3 protein: CASSLIVTGETQYF
clone size: -
J gene: TRBJ2-5
D gene: -
V gene: TRBV5-1

CDR3 DNA: TGTGCCAGCAGCCCCGTTAGCGGAAGCTCCTACAATGAGCAGTTCTTC
CDR3 protein: CASSPVSGSSYNEQFF
clone size: few
J gene: TRBJ2-1
D gene: -
V gene: TRBV7-2

CDR3 DNA: TGTGCCAGCGCCGACAGGACTATAGCCAAAAACATTCAGTACTTC
CDR3 protein: CASADRTIAKNIQYF
clone size: -
J gene: TRBJ2-4
D gene: -
V gene: TRBV7-2

CDR3 DNA: TGTTTCCTTCGGGGGATACTGAACTATGGCTACACCTTC
CDR3 protein: CFLRGILNYGYTF
clone size: many
J gene: TRBJ1-2
D gene: -
V gene: TRBV7-9

CDR3 DNA: TGCGCCAGCAGCCCGGGCGAATACGAGACCCAGTACTTC
CDR3 protein: CASSPGEYETQYF
clone size: -
J gene: TRBJ2-5
D gene: -
V gene: TRBV5-1

CDR3 DNA: TGTGCCAGTAGTATAGATCGAGAGGTTCTCCAGCCCCAGCATTTT
CDR3 protein: CASSIDREVLQPQHF
clone size: -
J gene: TRBJ1-5
D gene: -
V gene: TRBV19

CDR3 DNA: TGTGCCAGCAGTCCCGGGACAGGGGGAGTGGGGGGCTACACCTTC
CDR3 protein: CASSPGTGGVGGYTF
clone size: -
J gene: TRBJ1-2
D gene: TRBD1
V gene: TRBV6-5

CDR3 DNA: TGCAGTAGGCGGGGGGGTAACTATGGCTACACCTTC
CDR3 protein: CSRRGGNYGYTF
clone size: few
J gene: TRBJ1-2
D gene: -
V gene: TRBV20-1

CDR3 DNA: TGTGTCAGCAGCCCTTCCCGAGACTACAATGAGCAGTTCTTC
CDR3 protein: CVSSPSRDYNEQFF
clone size: -
J gene: TRBJ2-1
D gene: -
V gene: TRBV7-7

CDR3 DNA: TGTGCCAGCAGCGGGGGGCCAGCTGATGAGCAGTCCTTC
CDR3 protein: CASSGGPADEQSF
clone size: -
J gene: TRBJ2-1
D gene: -
V gene: TRBV12-3/TRBV12-4

CDR3 DNA: TGTGCCATCAGTGAGGGACACTTTAGCACAGATACGCAGTATTTT
CDR3 protein: CAISEGHFSTDTQYF
clone size: -
J gene: TRBJ2-3
D gene: -
V gene: TRBV10-3

CDR3 DNA: TGTGCCAGCAGCTTAAGGCTTACTGGGGTGAATCAGCCCCAGCATTTT
CDR3 protein: CASSLRLTGVNQPQHF
clone size: -
J gene: TRBJ1-5
D gene: -
V gene: TRBV7-2

CDR3 DNA: TGTGCCAGCAGTTTCGTAAAATGGCAGGGGAACACTGAAGCTTTCTTT
CDR3 protein: CASSFVKWQGNTEAFF
clone size: few
J gene: TRBJ1-1
D gene: -
V gene: TRBV12-3/TRBV12-4

CDR3 DNA: TGTGCCAGCAGCTTAGTGGGTGGTGAAGAGACCCAGTACTTC
CDR3 protein: CASSLVGGEETQYF
clone size: many
J gene: TRBJ2-5
D gene: -
V gene: TRBV7-9

CDR3 DNA: TGTGCCAGCAGCACCAGACCGGGGGATACGCAGTATTTT
CDR3 protein: CASSTRPGDTQYF
clone size: -
J gene: TRBJ2-3
D gene: -
V gene: TRBV9

CDR3 DNA: TGTGCCAGCGCCTTGAGGGAAGAGCAGTACTTC
CDR3 protein: CASALREEQYF
clone size: -
J gene: TRBJ2-7
D gene: -
V gene: TRBV27